Sequencing of this TCR beta chain was carried out in a study of cytomegalovirus exposure and HLA in healthy donors. Study-wide results and caveats: There were some V segments, including TRBV6-2 and TRBV6-3, excluded as indistinguishable. Being productive about 90% or about 30% of the time was typical of most TCR beta V segments in an earlier analysis. Researchers counted over 150 TCR beta chains as cytomegalovirus-associated. Approximately 18,000 TCR beta sequences were associated with HLA alleles at 0.05 false discovery rate in a later analysis.

Comment on this clone: Its matching antigen is unknown.

13 Jbeta primers and 60 Vbeta primers were used for the PCR. Here immunoSEQ multiplex PCR was the method, and the copy in TCRdb shows in-frame clones only, minus some. The sample lists more than 70,000 clones, around four fifths occurring once. This CDR3 comprises 15 residues. Germline trimming cut 5 bases from V and 4 bases from J; bases unmatched to any gene: 6. Germline V CDR1 and CDR2: LNHDA, SQIVND (reference sequence). J is TRBJ2-5 and V is TRBV19; 11 bases align to TRBD2. The origin of this receptor is a man aged 50 or older in good health and CMV-seropositive. The sequencing sample was made of PBMCs. CDR3 DNA sequence: TGTGCCAGTAGTTCGGGTACTAGCGGGGGAGAGACCCAGTACTTC. The encoded protein is CASSSGTSGGETQYF. The full variable domain, rest sourced from reference TRBV19 and TRBJ2-5, is DGGITQSPKYLFRKEGQNVTLSCEQNLNHDAMYWYRQDPGQGLRLIYYSQIVNDFQKGDIAEGYSVSREKKESFPLTVTSAQKNPTAFYLCASSSGTSGGETQYFGPGTRLLVL.